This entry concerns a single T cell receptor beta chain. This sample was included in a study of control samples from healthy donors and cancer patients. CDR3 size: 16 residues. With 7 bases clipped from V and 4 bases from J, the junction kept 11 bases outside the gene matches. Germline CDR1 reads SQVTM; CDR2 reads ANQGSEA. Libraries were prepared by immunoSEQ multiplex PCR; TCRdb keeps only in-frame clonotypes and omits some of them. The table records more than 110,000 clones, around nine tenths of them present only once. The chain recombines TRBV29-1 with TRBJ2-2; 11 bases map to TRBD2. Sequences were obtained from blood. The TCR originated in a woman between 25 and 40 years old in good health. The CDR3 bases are TGCAGCGGCAGTACTAGCGGGAGTGGTGGCACCGGGGAGCTGTTTTTT. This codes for CSGSTSGSGGTGELFF.